The sequence of this T cell receptor (beta chain) was determined in a study of CD8+ T cells in alopecia areata. Study overall: The study gave treated patients oral tofacitinib at 5 to 10 mg twice daily.

TCR sequencing used cDNA made by reverse transcription of extracted RNA. The assay was immunoSEQ multiplex PCR, and TCRdb's table has in-frame clones only and misses some. The sample lists about 150,000 clones; around half were seen once. In the case of this clone: Its matching antigen is unknown.

Whole-study findings and limits: Sequenced scalp T cells also include alphabeta T cells resident in normal skin. Higher clonality than in normal scalp was seen in lesional scalp, especially alopecia totalis/universalis.

Samples from alopecia areata patients were lesional scalp punch biopsies and peripheral blood. CDR1 SEHNR and CDR2 FQNEAQ come from the germline V gene (reference sequence). Trimming took 4 bases from V and 0 from J, leaving 8 bases between them. This CDR3 is 14 amino acids long. This sequence joins TRBV7-9 and TRBJ2-3; D gene ambiguous. The starting material was CD8+ T cells sorted from blood, obtained at week 0. This TCR was sampled from a human donor with alopecia areata. The chain's CDR3 is CASSSAASTDTQYF. Written as DNA, the CDR3 is TGTGCCAGCAGCTCTGCCGCTAGCACAGATACGCAGTATTTT.